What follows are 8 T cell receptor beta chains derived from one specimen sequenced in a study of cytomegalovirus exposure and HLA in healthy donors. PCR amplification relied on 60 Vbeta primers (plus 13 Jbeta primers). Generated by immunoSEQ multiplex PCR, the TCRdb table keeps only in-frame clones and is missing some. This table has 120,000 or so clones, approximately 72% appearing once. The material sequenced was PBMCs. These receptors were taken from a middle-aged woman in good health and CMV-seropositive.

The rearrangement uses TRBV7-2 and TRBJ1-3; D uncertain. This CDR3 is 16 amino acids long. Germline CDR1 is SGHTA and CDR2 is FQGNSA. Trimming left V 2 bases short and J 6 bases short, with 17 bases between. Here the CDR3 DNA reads TGTGCCAGCAGCTTACCCCGCGGGCTGCAGGAAAACACCATATATTTT. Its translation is CASSLPRGLQENTIYF. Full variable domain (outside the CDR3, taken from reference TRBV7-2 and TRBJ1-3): GAGVSQSPSNKVTEKGKDVELRCDPISGHTALYWYRQSLGQGLEFLIYFQGNSAPDKSGLPSDRFSAERTGGSVSTLTIQRTQQEDSAVYLCASSLPRGLQENTIYFGEGSWLTVV.

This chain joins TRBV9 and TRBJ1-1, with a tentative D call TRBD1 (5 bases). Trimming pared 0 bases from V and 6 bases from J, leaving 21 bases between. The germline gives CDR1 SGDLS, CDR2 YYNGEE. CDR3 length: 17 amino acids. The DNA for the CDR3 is TGTGCCAGCAGCGTAGATGCGGGGGTCAGAAAAGTCCCTGAAGCTTTCTTT. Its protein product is CASSVDAGVRKVPEAFF. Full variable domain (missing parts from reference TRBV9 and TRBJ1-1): DSGVTQTPKHLITATGQRVTLRCSPRSGDLSVYWYQQSLDQGLQFLIQYYNGEERAKGNILERFSAQQFPDLHSELNLSSLELGDSALYFCASSVDAGVRKVPEAFFGQGTRLTVV.

The CDR3 DNA follows: TGTGCCAGCAGAGACGAGCGGGGGGGCCGCGATGAGCAGTTCTTC. Translating it yields CASRDERGGRDEQFF. The V and J genes are TRBV5-4 and TRBJ2-1; 10 bases line up with TRBD2. This CDR3 has 15 amino acids. V lost 5 bases, J lost 8 bases, and 10 bases stayed unmatched. CDR1 and CDR2 from the germline V gene are SGHNT and YYREEE (reference sequence).

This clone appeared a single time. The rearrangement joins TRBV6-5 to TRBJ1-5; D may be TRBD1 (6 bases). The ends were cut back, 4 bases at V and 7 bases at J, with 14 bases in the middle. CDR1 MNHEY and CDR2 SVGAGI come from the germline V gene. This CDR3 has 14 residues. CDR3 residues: CASSSRTRGQPQHF. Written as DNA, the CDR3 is TGTGCCAGCAGTTCCCGGACTAGGGGGCAGCCCCAGCATTTT.

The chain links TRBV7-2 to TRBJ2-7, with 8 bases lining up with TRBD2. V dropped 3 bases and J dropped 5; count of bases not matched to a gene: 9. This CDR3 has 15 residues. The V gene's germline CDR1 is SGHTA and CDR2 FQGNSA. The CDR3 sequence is CASSFGRGAANEQYF. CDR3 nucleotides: TGTGCCAGCAGCTTTGGGCGGGGGGCCGCCAACGAGCAGTACTTC. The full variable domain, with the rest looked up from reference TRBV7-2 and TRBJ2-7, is GAGVSQSPSNKVTEKGKDVELRCDPISGHTALYWYRQSLGQGLEFLIYFQGNSAPDKSGLPSDRFSAERTGGSVSTLTIQRTQQEDSAVYLCASSFGRGAANEQYFGPGTRLTVT.

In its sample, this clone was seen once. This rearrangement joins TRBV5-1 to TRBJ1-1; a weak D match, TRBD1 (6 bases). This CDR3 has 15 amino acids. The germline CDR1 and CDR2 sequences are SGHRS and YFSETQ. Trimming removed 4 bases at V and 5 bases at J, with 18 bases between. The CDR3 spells CASSPGGALGTEAFF. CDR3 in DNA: TGCGCCAGCAGCCCTGGGGGGGCGCTGGGAACTGAAGCTTTCTTT.

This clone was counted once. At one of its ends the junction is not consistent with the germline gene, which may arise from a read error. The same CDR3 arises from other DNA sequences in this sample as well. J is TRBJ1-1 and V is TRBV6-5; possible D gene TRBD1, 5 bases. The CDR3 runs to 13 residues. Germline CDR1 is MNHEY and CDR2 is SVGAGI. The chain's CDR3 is CASRAGGDAEAFF. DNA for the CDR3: TGTGCCAGCAGGGCCGGGGGGGACGCTGAAGCCTTCTTT.

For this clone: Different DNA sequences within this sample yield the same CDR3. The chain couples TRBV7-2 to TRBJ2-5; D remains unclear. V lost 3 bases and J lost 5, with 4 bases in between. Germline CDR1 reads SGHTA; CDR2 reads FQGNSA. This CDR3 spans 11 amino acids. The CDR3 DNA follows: TGTGCCAGCAGCTTCTCCGAGACCCAGTACTTC. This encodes CASSFSETQYF.